This T cell receptor (beta chain) derives from a study of regulatory T cells in long-lasting Graves disease. About the research overall: In persistent Graves' disease, antithyroid drugs had been taken for over 5 years and TSH receptor antibodies stayed positive.

Looked up from germline, CDR1 is SQVTM and CDR2 is ANQGSEA. V dropped 0 bases and J dropped 5 bases, with 13 bases sitting between them. This CDR3 region has 15 residues. General study findings and limits: Among samples with persistent disease, TRBV28, TRBJ1-2 and TRBJ2-5 were favored.

Time point: persistent/refractory GD, antithyroid drugs over 5 years with positive TRAb. With RNA extracted from PBMCs as input, the TCR library was made. Each patient gave around 10 milliliters of EDTA-anticoagulated peripheral blood. In building TCR beta libraries, iRepertoire HTBI primers were used together with Arm-PCR of CDR3 regions. TCRdb processed the multiplex PCR reads anew with MiXCR; each CDR3 protein has one entry. The sample includes 310,000 or so distinct CDR3 sequences, 20% to 25% of them seen just once. This clonotype was picked up a small number of times. The antigen is undetermined.

J is TRBJ2-2 and V is TRBV29-1, with D possibly TRBD2 on 5 matching bases. Sequenced material: peripheral blood mononuclear cells (PBMCs), taken when the disease was refractory, from a patient treated with antithyroid drugs. The receptor was isolated from a female donor with Graves disease. The CDR3 coding sequence is TGCAGCGTTGAAGATCGCGCCCGGGATACCGGGGAGCTGTTTTTT. It specifies CSVEDRARDTGELFF.